One and the same sample provided the 27 T cell receptor beta chains below, sequenced in a study of blood T cell repertoires in COVID-19. Some clones are missing from TCRdb's copy, which holds only in-frame ones; the method was immunoSEQ multiplex PCR. The table includes around 120,000 clones, 75% to 90% detected once. Sequencing input: peripheral blood. The source of these receptors is a man aged 65 to 79 with acute or convalescent COVID-19.

The V call is TRBV5-1, the J call TRBJ2-1; D might be TRBD1 (6 bases). The CDR3 covers 14 residues. The germline V gene encodes CDR1 SGHRS and CDR2 YFSETQ. Trimming stripped 4 bases from V and 5 bases from J, with 13 bases between. CDR3: CASSRGRQDNEQFF. Written as DNA, the CDR3 is TGCGCCAGCAGCCGAGGAAGACAGGACAATGAGCAGTTCTTC.

The chain's CDR3 is CAWSRDRVGTEAFF. CDR3 in DNA: TGTGCCTGGAGTCGGGACAGGGTGGGCACTGAAGCTTTCTTT. The V call is TRBV30, the J call TRBJ1-1; 9 bases fit TRBD1. Germline V gene sequence: CDR1 GTSNPN, CDR2 SVGIG (reference sequence). The length of the CDR3 is 14 residues. Losses at the gene ends were 2 bases for V and 4 bases for J; bases not matched to a gene: 5.

This sequence joins TRBV4-1 and TRBJ1-4; no definite D call. CDR3 length: 16 residues. Trimming cost V 0 bases and J 8 bases, with 16 bases left between them. Germline V gene sequence: CDR1 MGHRA, CDR2 YSYEKL. The DNA of the CDR3 is TGCGCCAGCAGCCAAGATCTGAACACCTGGTTGGAAAAACTGTTTTTT. Translating it yields CASSQDLNTWLEKLFF.

This clone has a handful of counts. The rearrangement links TRBV4-2 to TRBJ1-4; tentatively, D is TRBD1 (5 bases). The V gene's germline CDR1 is LGHNA and CDR2 YNFKEQ. The V and J ends lost 0 bases and 8 bases respectively, with 13 bases between them. This CDR3 spans 15 amino acids. The CDR3 loop is CASSQDREGREKLFF. CDR3 bases: TGTGCCAGCAGCCAAGATCGGGAGGGGAGGGAAAAACTGTTTTTT.

The CDR3 DNA reads as TGTGCCAGTAGTGGTACCGGGACAGGGGGCAATCAGCCCCAGCATTTT. Residues: CASSGTGTGGNQPQHF. V gene TRBV19 combines with J gene TRBJ1-5, with 10 positions matching TRBD1. This CDR3 has 16 residues. Germline CDR1 and CDR2: LNHDA and SQIVND (reference sequence). V was clipped by 5 bases and J by 2 bases; unmatched bases: 6.

The V gene is TRBV6-5, the J gene TRBJ1-2, with D perhaps matching TRBD1 (5 bases). V was trimmed by 2 bases and J by 8 bases, leaving 12 bases between them. CDR1 is MNHEY, CDR2 SVGAGI, per germline. The CDR3 spans 13 residues. DNA of the CDR3: TGTGCCAGCAGTTACGGGCAGGGTTGGGGCTACACCTTC. Its translation is CASSYGQGWGYTF.

This chain connects TRBV28 to TRBJ2-2, with D tentatively TRBD1 (5 bases). Germline V gene lookup returns CDR1 MDHEN and CDR2 SYDVKM. This CDR3 spans 14 amino acids. V was trimmed by 8 bases and J by 3 bases, leaving 13 bases between them. The CDR3 bases are TGTGCCAGCGTGCCCAGGGCCGACACCGGGGAGCTGTTTTTT. Translation: CASVPRADTGELFF. The entire variable domain, with the rest obtained from reference TRBV28 and TRBJ2-2, is as follows: DVKVTQSSRYLVKRTGEKVFLECVQDMDHENMFWYRQDPGLGLRLIYFSYDVKMKEKGDIPEGYSVSREKKERFSLILESASTNQTSMYLCASVPRADTGELFFGEGSRLTVL.

This clone occurred a few times. This CDR3 is CASSPRSDSPLHF. Here the CDR3 DNA reads TGTGCCAGCAGTCCGAGGAGTGATTCACCCCTCCACTTT. This chain uses TRBV7-6 with TRBJ1-6; D call uncertain. Germline-derived CDR1 and CDR2 are SGHVS and FNYEAQ. The V and J ends lost 6 bases and 8 bases respectively, with 11 bases between them. The CDR3 sequence is 13 residues long.

This clone was counted once. The chain couples TRBV11-2 to TRBJ2-7; 7 bases line up with TRBD1. V was pared by 6 bases and J by 3 bases, with 2 bases of the junction left unmatched. The CDR3 spans 12 residues. Germline CDR1 SGHAT, CDR2 FQNNGV. CDR3 in DNA: TGTGCCAGCAGTTGGGACAGCTACGAGCAGTACTTC. This encodes CASSWDSYEQYF.

The rearrangement joins TRBV6-1 to TRBJ2-7, with 7 bases fitting TRBD2. V lost 3 bases, J lost 0 bases, and 11 bases stayed unmatched. This CDR3 region has 17 residues. Looked up from germline, CDR1 is MNHNS and CDR2 is SASEGT. The CDR3 loop reads CASSEVSSGASSYEQYF. The DNA for the CDR3 is TGTGCCAGCAGTGAGGTTTCTAGCGGCGCAAGCTCCTACGAGCAGTACTTC.

This chain links TRBV3-1 (or the pseudogene TRBV3-2) with TRBJ2-3; TRBD1 agrees at 9 bases. CDR1 and CDR2 from the germline V gene are LGHDT and YNNKEL (reference sequence). V dropped 5 bases and J dropped 4; count of bases not matched to a gene: 7. The CDR3 is 15 amino acids. The CDR3 DNA is TGTGCCAGCAGCAAGAGGGACAGGGTCTCAGATACGCAGTATTTT. Residues: CASSKRDRVSDTQYF.

Only one count was recorded for this clone. This chain uses TRBV5-6 with TRBJ2-5; no clear D gene. Germline-derived CDR1 and CDR2 are SGHDT and YYEEEE. The length of the CDR3 is 15 residues. V was pared by 6 bases and J by 5 bases, with 20 bases between. The CDR3 here is CASTLGHDLRETQYF. As DNA, the CDR3 is TGTGCCAGCACCCTCGGCCATGACCTCAGGGAGACCCAGTACTTC.

This clone turned up a few times. The rearrangement links TRBV10-2 to TRBJ1-2, with D tentatively TRBD1 (5 bases). This CDR3 comprises 12 residues. V lost 10 bases to trimming and J lost 2 bases, with 11 bases between them. Germline CDR1 is WSHSY and CDR2 is SAAADI. CDR3 sequence: CAIDSPNYGYTF. The CDR3, as DNA: TGCGCCATCGACAGCCCGAACTATGGCTACACCTTC.

CDR3 region: CASSQTGFGNQPQHF. The CDR3 nucleotides are TGCGCCAGCAGCCAGACTGGTTTTGGCAATCAGCCCCAGCATTTT. This chain connects TRBV4-1 to TRBJ1-5; D gene unclear. The CDR3 extends over 15 amino acids. V lost 3 bases to trimming and J lost 2 bases, with 11 bases between them. Per the germline V gene, CDR1 is MGHRA and CDR2 is YSYEKL.

This clone was counted a single time. CDR3: CASSAGIGTEAFF. Written as DNA, the CDR3 is TGTGCCAGCTCAGCAGGGATCGGCACTGAAGCTTTCTTT. The chain is built from TRBV18 and TRBJ1-1; D is possibly TRBD1 (5 bases). Germline V gene lookup returns CDR1 KGHSH and CDR2 LQKENI. The CDR3 is made up of 13 amino acids. V was trimmed by 5 bases and J by 4 bases, leaving 11 bases between them.

This rearrangement joins TRBV7-9 to TRBJ2-3; possibly TRBD2 for D (7 bases). Germline loops: CDR1 SEHNR, CDR2 FQNEAQ (reference sequence). The CDR3 has 15 residues. The V end lost 2 bases, the J end lost 0 bases, and 9 bases lay between the germline ends. CDR3 in amino acids: CASSLSGGSTDTQYF. In DNA form, the CDR3 reads TGTGCCAGCAGCTTATCGGGGGGCAGCACAGATACGCAGTATTTT.

The chain employs TRBV7-3 and TRBJ1-1; D is possibly TRBD1 (6 bases). V lost 8 bases to trimming and J lost 0 bases, with 10 bases between them. This CDR3 has 13 residues. Germline CDR1 reads SGHTA; CDR2 reads FQGTGA. Here the CDR3 DNA reads TGTGCCAGCCGACAGGACATGAACACTGAAGCTTTCTTT. Residues: CASRQDMNTEAFF.

The J gene is TRBJ1-1, the V gene TRBV4-2; 8 bases fit TRBD1. The CDR3 length is 14 residues. The ends lost 5 bases at V and 3 bases at J; junction bases unmatched: 5. Germline CDR1 LGHNA, CDR2 YNFKEQ. In DNA, the CDR3 is TGTGCCAGCAGCAACAGGGGGGGTGACACTGAAGCTTTCTTT. It yields the protein CASSNRGGDTEAFF.

V usage is TRBV2 and J usage is TRBJ1-2, with 7 bases lining up with TRBD1. V shed 7 bases and J 5 bases; nucleotides not matched to a gene: 10. This CDR3 region has 14 residues. Germline-derived CDR1 and CDR2 are SNHLY and FYNNEI. CDR3 amino acids: CASTQPDRLYGYTF. The CDR3 nucleotides read TGTGCCAGCACCCAACCGGACAGGCTTTATGGCTACACCTTC.

This clone showed up just once. The rearrangement joins TRBV5-1 to TRBJ2-2; tentatively, D is TRBD2 (6 bases). From germline, CDR1 is SGHRS and CDR2 YFSETQ. CDR3 length: 21 amino acids. Trimming removed 4 bases from V and 3 bases from J, with 31 bases in between. CDR3 sequence: CASSPVLRDSTSLPYTGELFF. The CDR3 DNA follows: TGCGCCAGCAGCCCAGTCCTCCGGGACTCAACTTCCCTGCCTTACACCGGGGAGCTGTTTTTT.

The gene calls are TRBV20-1 and TRBJ1-6; D uncertain. Trimming stripped 3 bases from V and 10 bases from J, with 13 bases between. Germline V CDR1 and CDR2: DFQATT, SNEGSKA (reference sequence). This CDR3 contains 13 residues. As DNA, the CDR3 is TGCAGTGCTAGTCGAGGGTTAGGATCACCCCTCCACTTT. This translates into CSASRGLGSPLHF.

The rearrangement links TRBV2 to TRBJ1-1; D uncertain. This CDR3 has 14 amino acids. Trimming pared 6 bases from V and 9 bases from J, leaving 20 bases between. Germline assignment: CDR1 SNHLY and CDR2 FYNNEI. The DNA for the CDR3 is TGTGCCAGCAGGGGGTTGATTGGAGGTTTTCAAGCTTTCTTT. Translated: CASRGLIGGFQAFF.

The gene calls are TRBV9 and TRBJ1-5; D remains unclear. There are 12 residues in the CDR3. Looked up from germline, CDR1 is SGDLS and CDR2 is YYNGEE. Between the trimmed V and J ends, which lost 1 base and 4 bases, there was a span of 3 bases. The DNA for the CDR3 is TGTGCCAGCAGCGTACCAAATCAGCCCCAGCATTTT. Translation gives CASSVPNQPQHF.

The chain employs TRBV2 and TRBJ1-5; D call uncertain. Trimming took off 3 bases at V and 0 bases at J, with 6 bases between the two ends. From germline, CDR1 is SNHLY and CDR2 FYNNEI. There are 14 residues in the CDR3. The CDR3 here is CASSETTSNQPQHF. The CDR3 DNA follows: TGTGCCAGCAGTGAGACAACTAGCAATCAGCCCCAGCATTTT.

The chain uses TRBV10-3 and TRBJ1-2, with TRBD1 as a possible D gene (6 bases). V was trimmed by 6 bases and J by 3 bases, leaving 14 bases between them. The length of the CDR3 is 14 residues. The V gene's germline CDR1 is ENHRY and CDR2 SYGVKD. The CDR3 reads CAISIQGSDYGYTF. The DNA for the CDR3 is TGTGCCATCAGCATACAGGGATCGGACTATGGCTACACCTTC.

This chain connects TRBV30 to TRBJ2-3, with TRBD2 matching 14 bases. The length of the CDR3 is 16 residues. V lost 4 bases and J lost 3; bases outside the gene matches: 6. Germline V gene data show CDR1 as GTSNPN and CDR2 as SVGIG (reference sequence). In DNA form, the CDR3 reads TGTGCCTGGAAGGGACTAGCGGGGGCTGGAACAGATACGCAGTATTTT. It is translated as CAWKGLAGAGTDTQYF.

V is TRBV6-5 and J is TRBJ2-7, with unresolved D. Per germline, CDR1 MNHEY and CDR2 SVGAGI. Trimming left V 0 bases short and J 4 bases short, with 10 bases between. The CDR3 consists of 14 residues. DNA of the CDR3: TGTGCCAGCAGTTACTCTTGGCGGCAGTACGAGCAGTACTTC. This codes for CASSYSWRQYEQYF.